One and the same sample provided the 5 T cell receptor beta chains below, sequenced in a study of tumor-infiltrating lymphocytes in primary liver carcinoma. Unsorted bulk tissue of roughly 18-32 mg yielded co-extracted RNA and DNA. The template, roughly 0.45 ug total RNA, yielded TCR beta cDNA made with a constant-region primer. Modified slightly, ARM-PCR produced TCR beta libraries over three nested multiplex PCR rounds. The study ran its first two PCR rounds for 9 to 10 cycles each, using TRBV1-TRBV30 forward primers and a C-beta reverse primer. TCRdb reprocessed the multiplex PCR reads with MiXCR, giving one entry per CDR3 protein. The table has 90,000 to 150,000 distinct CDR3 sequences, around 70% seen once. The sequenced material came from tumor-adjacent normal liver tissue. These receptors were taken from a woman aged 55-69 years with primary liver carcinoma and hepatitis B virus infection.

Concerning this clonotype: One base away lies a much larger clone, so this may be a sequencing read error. For the CDR3, the DNA is TGTGCCTGGATTTTGGGACCTGGAAACACCATATATTTT. Its protein product is CAWILGPGNTIYF. The chain employs TRBV30 and TRBJ1-3, with a tentative D call TRBD1 (5 bases). Per the germline V gene, CDR1 is GTSNPN and CDR2 is SVGIG (reference sequence). CDR3 length equals 13 residues. The V end was cut by 4 bases, the J end by 2 bases, with 9 bases between.

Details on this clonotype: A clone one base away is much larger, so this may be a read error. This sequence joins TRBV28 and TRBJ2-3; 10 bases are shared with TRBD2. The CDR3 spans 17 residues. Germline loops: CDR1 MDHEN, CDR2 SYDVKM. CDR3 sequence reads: CASSPPTSGHSTDTQCF. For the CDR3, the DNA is TGTGCCAGCAGTCCACCGACTAGCGGGCATAGCACAGATACGCAGTGTTTT.

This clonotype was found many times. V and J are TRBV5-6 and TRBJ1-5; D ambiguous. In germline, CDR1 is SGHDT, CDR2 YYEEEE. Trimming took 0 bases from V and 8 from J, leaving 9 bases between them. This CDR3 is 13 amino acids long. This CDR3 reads CASSLAGNKPQHF. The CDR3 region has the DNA TGTGCCAGCAGCTTGGCAGGTAATAAGCCCCAGCATTTT.

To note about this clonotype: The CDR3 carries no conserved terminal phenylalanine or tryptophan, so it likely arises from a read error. The CDR3 spells CASSQRGNTEAFI. CDR3 sequence (DNA): TGTGCCAGCAGCCAGAGGGGTAACACTGAGGCTTTCATT. V usage is TRBV14 and J usage is TRBJ1-1; possible D gene TRBD1, 5 bases. Germline CDR1 and CDR2: SGHDN and FVKESK. The CDR3 extends over 13 amino acids.

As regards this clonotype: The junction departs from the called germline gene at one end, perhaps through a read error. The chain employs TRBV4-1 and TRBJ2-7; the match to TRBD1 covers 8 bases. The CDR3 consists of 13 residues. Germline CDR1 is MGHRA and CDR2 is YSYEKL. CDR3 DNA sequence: TGTGCCAGCAGCCGGGGACAGGACTACGGGCAGTACTTC. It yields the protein CASSRGQDYGQYF.